This passage covers 25 T cell receptor beta chains from one sample sequenced in a study of cytomegalovirus exposure and HLA in healthy donors. The PCR ran on 60 Vbeta and 13 Jbeta primers. The table came from immunoSEQ multiplex PCR; TCRdb's copy has only in-frame clones and leaves some out. The sample has around 220,000 clones, 83% seen once. The source material was PBMCs. These receptors originate from a girl aged 10 to 17 in good health and CMV-seronegative.

The chain joins TRBV2 to TRBJ2-7; D is uncertain. This CDR3 is built from 12 residues. Germline assignment: CDR1 SNHLY and CDR2 FYNNEI. Trimming stripped 1 base from V and 9 bases from J, with 10 bases between. CDR3 nucleotides: TGTGCCAGCAGTGAAGACCTCCTCGGGCAGTACTTC. This encodes CASSEDLLGQYF.

The V gene is TRBV5-6, the J gene TRBJ1-1, with a possible D match to TRBD1 (5 bases). Looked up from germline, CDR1 is SGHDT and CDR2 is YYEEEE. This CDR3 comprises 14 residues. The V end was cut by 0 bases, the J end by 4 bases, with 10 bases between. CDR3 region: CASSLVQGSTEAFF. DNA for the CDR3: TGTGCCAGCAGCTTGGTTCAGGGAAGCACTGAAGCTTTCTTT.

The J gene is TRBJ1-1, the V gene TRBV5-1; TRBD1 might be the D (5 bases). The CDR3 length is 16 residues. V was pared by 3 bases and J by 3 bases, with 18 bases between. Germline V gives CDR1 SGHRS, CDR2 YFSETQ. Here the CDR3 DNA reads TGCGCCAGCAGCTACCTGACCGCGAGACAGTACACTGAAGCTTTCTTT. Translation: CASSYLTARQYTEAFF.

The rearrangement links TRBV5-6 to TRBJ2-7; possibly TRBD2 for D (6 bases). The ends were cut back, 3 bases at V and 7 bases at J, with 11 bases in the middle. CDR1 is SGHDT and CDR2 is YYEEEE in the germline V gene. The CDR3 loop spans 12 amino acids. The CDR3 is CASSSSVGEQYF. In DNA form, the CDR3 reads TGTGCCAGCAGCTCTAGCGTCGGGGAGCAGTACTTC.

The count of this clone is one. The chain uses TRBV2 and TRBJ1-5; no definite D call. V was clipped by 8 bases and J by 9 bases, with 17 bases between them. In germline, CDR1 is SNHLY, CDR2 FYNNEI. The CDR3 has 13 amino acids. CDR3 residues: CASGTTLSWPQHF. In DNA, the CDR3 is TGTGCCAGCGGCACTACTCTCTCATGGCCCCAGCATTTT.

V and J are TRBV4-2 and TRBJ2-5, with TRBD1 identical over 9 bases. The germline V gene encodes CDR1 LGHNA and CDR2 YNFKEQ. Trimming at V came to 1 base and at J to 2 bases, leaving 8 bases not matched to a gene. The CDR3 length is 17 residues. The CDR3 spells CASSQGGPGTGQETQYF. The CDR3 bases are TGTGCCAGCAGCCAAGGCGGGCCCGGGACAGGGCAAGAGACCCAGTACTTC.

The genes are TRBV7-8 and TRBJ1-5; D is uncertain. This CDR3 spans 16 amino acids. CDR1 is SGHVS, CDR2 FQNEAQ, per germline. Trimming stripped 0 bases from V and 0 bases from J, with 9 bases between. The DNA of the CDR3 is TGTGCCAGCAGCTTAGCGATTGCAGGTAGCAATCAGCCCCAGCATTTT. The encoded protein is CASSLAIAGSNQPQHF.

The chain is built from TRBV28 and TRBJ2-1, with D perhaps matching TRBD2 (5 bases). V gave up 5 bases and J gave up 6 bases, with 20 bases separating them. The CDR3 totals 16 residues. Germline-derived CDR1 and CDR2 are MDHEN and SYDVKM. CDR3 in DNA: TGTGCCAGCAGTCCGCAGCGGAAATTACCATCCAATGAGCAGTTCTTC. Its translation: CASSPQRKLPSNEQFF.

The V call is TRBV9, the J call TRBJ1-2; D gene ambiguous. Trimming took 0 bases from V and 4 from J, leaving 19 bases between them. The CDR3 runs to 17 residues. CDR1 is SGDLS and CDR2 is YYNGEE in the germline V gene. The CDR3 loop reads CASSVAKEQTFLYGYTF. CDR3 DNA: TGTGCCAGCAGCGTAGCGAAAGAGCAAACGTTTCTCTATGGCTACACCTTC.

The rearrangement joins TRBV5-1 to TRBJ2-2; TRBD1 agrees at 9 bases. This CDR3 spans 15 amino acids. Per the germline V gene, CDR1 is SGHRS and CDR2 is YFSETQ. The trim removed 5 bases at V and 5 bases at J, leaving 7 bases unmatched. The CDR3 DNA reads as TGCGCCAGCAGTCTTAGACAGGGGGAGACCGGGGAGCTGTTTTTT. Encoded protein: CASSLRQGETGELFF.

The chain is built from TRBV28 and TRBJ1-1; 7 nucleotides match TRBD1. Looked up from germline, CDR1 is MDHEN and CDR2 is SYDVKM. The CDR3 contains 11 residues. V gave up 7 bases and J gave up 11 bases; unmatched junction bases: 7. DNA for the CDR3: TGTGCCAGCACCCTCACAGGGGAGGCTTTCTTT. Its protein product is CASTLTGEAFF.

The V gene is TRBV27, the J gene TRBJ1-5; D is unresolved. Trimming cost V 5 bases and J 0 bases, with 11 bases left between them. The CDR3 is 15 amino acids. The germline V gene has CDR1 MNHEY and CDR2 SMNVEV (reference sequence). CDR3 in amino acids: CASSTAYHSNQPQHF. The CDR3 region has the DNA TGTGCCAGCAGTACAGCTTACCATAGCAATCAGCCCCAGCATTTT.

Comments on this clone: Its ends do not fully match the called genes, so a read error is possible. The chain has TRBV28 and TRBJ1-5; D call uncertain. Germline CDR1 MDHEN, CDR2 SYDVKM. The CDR3 is made up of 13 amino acids. The CDR3 spells CASSAGGNQPRHF. CDR3 sequence (DNA): TGTGCCAGCAGCGCCGGAGGAAATCAGCCCCGGCATTTT.

The rearrangement joins TRBV6-5 to TRBJ2-3; D not certain. Germline V gene sequence: CDR1 MNHEY, CDR2 SVGAGI. The germline V and J ends were trimmed by 5 bases and 3 bases, with 12 bases remaining between them. The CDR3 loop spans 14 amino acids. The CDR3 spells CASSPRGVTDTQYF. In DNA, the CDR3 is TGTGCCAGCAGTCCGCGTGGAGTAACAGATACGCAGTATTTT.

J is TRBJ2-5 and V is TRBV29-1; D is ambiguous. The CDR3 loop spans 13 amino acids. CDR1 and CDR2 from the germline V gene are SQVTM and ANQGSEA. CDR3 nucleotide sequence: TGCCCTTCCAAAATTAGTAACCAAGAGACCCAGTACTTC. It translates to CPSKISNQETQYF.

V and J are TRBV19 and TRBJ2-1, with a possible D match to TRBD1 (5 bases). Germline lookup yields CDR1 LNHDA and CDR2 SQIVND (reference sequence). CDR3 size: 14 residues. V was shortened by 5 bases and J by 5 bases, with 13 bases between the two germline ends. In nucleotides, the CDR3 is TGTGCCAGTAGTCCAACGAACAGGAACAATGAGCAGTTCTTC. Translation gives CASSPTNRNNEQFF.

This rearrangement joins TRBV2 to TRBJ2-1; a weak D match, TRBD2 (6 bases). V lost 6 bases and J 0 bases, leaving 18 bases between the germline ends. The CDR3 totals 17 residues. The germline gives CDR1 SNHLY, CDR2 FYNNEI. As DNA, the CDR3 is TGTGCCAGCAGCCCCTCCGGGCCCGGGAGCTCCTACAATGAGCAGTTCTTC. Its translation: CASSPSGPGSSYNEQFF.

The V call is TRBV30, the J call TRBJ2-3, with 7 bases matching TRBD2. CDR3 length: 12 residues. Germline CDR1 reads GTSNPN; CDR2 reads SVGIG (reference sequence). With V trimmed by 0 bases and J by 11 bases, 5 bases remained unmatched. The CDR3 nucleotides are TGTGCCTGGAGTGTGGGTAGCGGGTTGCAGTATTTT. Its protein is CAWSVGSGLQYF. Drawing the rest from reference TRBV30 and TRBJ2-3, the complete variable domain is SQTIHQWPATLVQPVGSPLSLECTVEGTSNPNLYWYRQAAGRGLQLLFYSVGIGQISSEVPQNLSASRPQDRQFILSSKKLLLSDSGFYLCAWSVGSGLQYFGPGTRLTVL.

The J gene is TRBJ1-1, the V gene TRBV27; unclear D gene. The germline gives CDR1 MNHEY, CDR2 SMNVEV (reference sequence). This CDR3 region has 13 residues. V was pared by 4 bases and J by 0 bases, with 6 bases between. The CDR3 DNA reads as TGTGCCAGCAGTTCCTCTATGAACACTGAAGCTTTCTTT. It yields the protein CASSSSMNTEAFF.

V usage is TRBV6-5 and J usage is TRBJ2-3, with 8 nucleotides matching TRBD1. J was trimmed by 3 bases and V by 7 bases; bases with no gene match: 3. The V gene's germline CDR1 is MNHEY and CDR2 SVGAGI. This CDR3 contains 13 residues. The CDR3 is CASMQGATDTQYF. The CDR3 bases are TGTGCCAGCATGCAGGGGGCAACAGATACGCAGTATTTT.

V is TRBV4-3 and J is TRBJ2-3; TRBD2 matches at 10 bases. Germline trimming cut 0 bases from V and 2 bases from J; bases unmatched to any gene: 8. Germline lookup yields CDR1 LGHNA and CDR2 YSLEER. This CDR3 has 18 amino acids. The CDR3 sequence is CASSQDRASGGVTDTQYF. CDR3 coding DNA: TGCGCCAGCAGCCAAGATCGGGCTAGCGGGGGAGTCACAGATACGCAGTATTTT.

The V call is TRBV30, the J call TRBJ2-3; D possibly corresponds to TRBD2 (6 bases). CDR3 length: 17 amino acids. The ends were cut back, 1 base at V and 2 bases at J, with 19 bases in the middle. Germline V gives CDR1 GTSNPN, CDR2 SVGIG (reference sequence). The CDR3 DNA sequence: TGTGCCTGGAGTGGACTGCGGGGATCAGGGCACACAGATACGCAGTATTTT. It codes for CAWSGLRGSGHTDTQYF.

The gene calls are TRBV6-5 and TRBJ1-2, with no clear D. V was pared by 7 bases and J by 4 bases, with 10 bases between. CDR3 length: 12 amino acids. CDR1 is MNHEY and CDR2 is SVGAGI in the germline V gene. The CDR3 region has the DNA TGTGCCAGCATTGGAGGATCCTATGGCTACACCTTC. Residues: CASIGGSYGYTF.

The chain employs TRBV7-9 and TRBJ1-2; D is undetermined. V dropped 1 base and J dropped 6 bases, with 6 bases sitting between them. The CDR3 totals 12 residues. Germline lookup yields CDR1 SEHNR and CDR2 FQNEAQ (reference sequence). This CDR3 is CASSLVADGYTF. CDR3 nucleotides: TGTGCCAGCAGCTTAGTGGCGGATGGCTACACCTTC.

This clone appeared once. The chain joins TRBV2 to TRBJ1-5, with TRBD1 matching over 8 bases. Trimming removed 4 bases from V and 4 bases from J; junction bases left unmatched: 6. From germline, CDR1 is SNHLY and CDR2 FYNNEI. The CDR3 is 15 residues long. Written as DNA, the CDR3 is TGTGCCAGCAGTGCTGTGACAGGGGTGAATCAGCCCCAGCATTTT. Translating it yields CASSAVTGVNQPQHF.